Presented here are 21 T cell receptor beta chains from one specimen sequenced in a study of T cells in Graves' hyperthyroidism and ophthalmopathy. Authors of the study amplified TCR beta CDR3 regions from RNA transcripts. A set of HTBI primers served as the primers for a first-round RT-PCR of the TCR CDR3. MiXCR, run by TCRdb on the multiplex PCR reads, gives a single entry per CDR3 protein. The sample includes 500,000 to 650,000 distinct CDR3 sequences, 14% of them seen just once. The sample comprised blood. The receptors were sampled from a woman between 40 and 50 years old with Graves' hyperthyroidism.

Ten or more counts support this clonotype. This chain links TRBV20-1 with TRBJ2-3; D gene ambiguous. The CDR3 runs 14 residues. V lost 0 bases and J 0 bases, leaving 7 bases between the germline ends. Germline CDR1 DFQATT, CDR2 SNEGSKA (reference sequence). The CDR3 DNA reads as TGCAGTGCTAGAGATAAGAGTAGCACAGATACGCAGTATTTT. It codes for CSARDKSSTDTQYF.

This clonotype was recorded many times. The chain couples TRBV14 to TRBJ1-1; possible D gene TRBD1, 6 bases. Trimming took 4 bases from V and 4 from J, leaving 16 bases between them. The length of the CDR3 is 15 residues. Germline loops: CDR1 SGHDN, CDR2 FVKESK. The CDR3 DNA reads as TGTGCCAGCAGCCTGGGCGGGGGGCGCGTCACTGAAGCTTTCTTT. This codes for CASSLGGGRVTEAFF.

As concerns this clonotype: It may be a read error: a sequence one base away is much more abundant. The gene calls are TRBV20-1 and TRBJ2-6; the match to TRBD1 covers 8 bases. The CDR3 is 15 amino acids. Germline assignment: CDR1 DFQATT and CDR2 SNEGSKA (reference sequence). This CDR3 reads CSARTGISGANVLIF. For the CDR3, the DNA is TGCAGTGCCCGGACAGGGATCTCTGGGGCCAACGTCCTGATTTTC.

This clonotype has at least ten counts. CDR3 region: CSARDLTSGPLETQYF. In DNA form, the CDR3 reads TGCAGTGCTAGAGATCTGACTAGCGGGCCCCTGGAGACCCAGTACTTC. This chain connects TRBV20-1 to TRBJ2-5, with TRBD2 matching over 10 bases. CDR1 DFQATT and CDR2 SNEGSKA come from the germline V gene (reference sequence). Trimming took 0 bases from V and 5 from J; bases not matched to a gene: 9. This CDR3 is 16 amino acids long.

There are a few counts of this clonotype. The V and J genes are TRBV20-1 and TRBJ2-1, with 7 bases matching TRBD2. The CDR3 has 16 amino acids. CDR1 is DFQATT and CDR2 is SNEGSKA in the germline V gene (reference sequence). Losses at the gene ends were 1 base for V and 0 bases for J; bases not matched to a gene: 6. CDR3 DNA sequence: TGCAGTGCTAGAGTAAATAGCGGGCGCTCCTACAATGAGCAGTTCTTC. Translating gives CSARVNSGRSYNEQFF.

The sample holds many counts of this clonotype. In nucleotides, the CDR3 is TGCGCCAGCAGCTTGGTGGGGGAGGTTGAGCAGTTCTTC. This translates into CASSLVGEVEQFF. The chain combines TRBV5-1 with TRBJ2-1, with a possible D match to TRBD2 (6 bases). Germline CDR1 SGHRS, CDR2 YFSETQ. With 0 bases removed from V and 9 bases from J, the gap between germline ends came to 10 bases. The CDR3 is 13 residues long.

This clonotype was found a few times. This rearrangement joins TRBV28 to TRBJ1-6; TRBD1 is a possible D gene (6 bases). The V end was cut by 4 bases, the J end by 5 bases, with 15 bases between. The CDR3 runs 16 residues. CDR1 is MDHEN and CDR2 is SYDVKM in the germline V gene. The CDR3 DNA is TGTGCCAGCAGTTCGCCGGTGGGGACAAATAATTCACCCCTCCACTTT. Protein product: CASSSPVGTNNSPLHF.

The chain employs TRBV25-1 and TRBJ1-2, with 12 bases aligning to TRBD1. This CDR3 contains 15 residues. J gave up 8 bases and V 3 bases, and 7 bases lay outside the gene matches. CDR1 is MGHDK, CDR2 SYGVNS, per germline. This chain's CDR3 is CASSDPGQGAWGYTF. The CDR3 region has the DNA TGTGCCAGCAGTGACCCGGGACAGGGGGCCTGGGGCTACACCTTC.

The CDR3 spells CASSDLNTDTQYF. CDR3 sequence (DNA): TGTGCCAGCAGTGACTTGAACACAGATACGCAGTATTTT. This chain uses TRBV6-4 with TRBJ2-3; D gene ambiguous. Trimming took 1 base from V and 2 from J, leaving 4 bases between them. From germline, CDR1 is MRHNA and CDR2 SNTAGT. The CDR3 is 13 amino acids.

In its sample, this clonotype was seen many times. V gene TRBV4-2 combines with J gene TRBJ2-1; perhaps TRBD2 as D (6 bases). Per the germline V gene, CDR1 is LGHNA and CDR2 is YNFKEQ. This CDR3 is 15 amino acids long. The V end lost 4 bases, the J end lost 5 bases, and 15 bases lay between the germline ends. CDR3 sequence reads: CASSPRDWRDNEQFF. In DNA form, the CDR3 reads TGTGCCAGCAGCCCCCGGGACTGGAGAGACAATGAGCAGTTCTTC.

This clonotype was observed at least ten times. V and J are TRBV5-1 and TRBJ1-4, with TRBD1 as a possible D gene (6 bases). CDR3 length equals 15 residues. The V and J ends lost 0 bases and 4 bases respectively, with 10 bases between them. Looked up from germline, CDR1 is SGHRS and CDR2 is YFSETQ. CDR3 amino acids: CASSLAGQNNEKLFF. The DNA of the CDR3 is TGCGCCAGCAGCTTGGCCGGACAGAATAATGAAAAACTGTTTTTT.

There are many counts of this clonotype. The chain links TRBV6-1 to TRBJ2-5; the match to TRBD2 covers 7 bases. The CDR3 is 16 amino acids. Germline lookup yields CDR1 MNHNS and CDR2 SASEGT. Unmatched junction bases numbered 13, after V lost 7 bases and J lost 2 bases. The CDR3 DNA reads as TGTGCCAGCACCGTCCTTCCGGGTAGCGGGCAAGAGACCCAGTACTTC. Translated: CASTVLPGSGQETQYF.

Many counts were recorded for this clonotype. The chain carries TRBV28 and TRBJ2-7; 8 bases align to TRBD1. Losses at the gene ends were 7 bases for V and 3 bases for J; bases not matched to a gene: 8. The germline V gene has CDR1 MDHEN and CDR2 SYDVKM. This CDR3 comprises 14 residues. The CDR3 loop is CASNWGTGYYEQYF. The CDR3 nucleotides read TGTGCCAGCAATTGGGGGACAGGCTACTACGAGCAGTACTTC. Full variable domain (rest looked up from reference TRBV28 and TRBJ2-7): DVKVTQSSRYLVKRTGEKVFLECVQDMDHENMFWYRQDPGLGLRLIYFSYDVKMKEKGDIPEGYSVSREKKERFSLILESASTNQTSMYLCASNWGTGYYEQYFGPGTRLTVT.

This clonotype was seen many times. The rearrangement uses TRBV27 and TRBJ2-7; D may be TRBD2 (5 bases). The CDR3 extends over 15 amino acids. V was shortened by 3 bases and J by 2 bases, with 14 bases between the two germline ends. Germline V CDR1 and CDR2: MNHEY, SMNVEV (reference sequence). The CDR3: CASSLEAGYPYEQYF. CDR3 coding DNA: TGTGCCAGCAGTTTGGAGGCAGGATACCCCTACGAGCAGTACTTC.

This clonotype was observed at least ten times. The rearrangement links TRBV9 to TRBJ1-2; possible D gene TRBD1, 5 bases. The V end lost 4 bases, the J end lost 5 bases, and 12 bases lay between the germline ends. The V gene's germline CDR1 is SGDLS and CDR2 YYNGEE. This CDR3 contains 13 residues. The CDR3 sequence is CASSPGEYYGYTF. CDR3 sequence (DNA): TGTGCCAGCAGCCCGGGGGAATATTATGGCTACACCTTC.

This clonotype was observed at least ten times. CDR3 DNA: TGTGCCAGCAGCCAATACAGGGCCGCTGAAGCTTTCTTT. Translating it yields CASSQYRAAEAFF. The chain has TRBV7-3 and TRBJ1-1; TRBD1 might be the D (6 bases). The V end lost 5 bases, the J end lost 6 bases, and 13 bases lay between the germline ends. Germline values: CDR1 SGHTA, CDR2 FQGTGA. This CDR3 region has 13 residues.

At least ten counts were recorded for this clonotype. V is TRBV5-1 and J is TRBJ2-2; D unclear. CDR1 SGHRS and CDR2 YFSETQ come from the germline V gene. There are 15 residues in the CDR3. V was cut by 6 bases and J by 8 bases, with 20 bases left in between. This chain's CDR3 is CASNTLVSGTGELFF. CDR3 DNA sequence: TGCGCCAGCAATACCCTAGTCTCGGGTACGGGGGAGCTGTTTTTT.

Many counts were recorded for this clonotype. V is TRBV29-1 and J is TRBJ2-1, with 13 bases aligning to TRBD2. The CDR3 runs to 13 residues. After removal of 3 bases from V and 9 bases from J, the junction contained 2 bases not matched to a gene. Looked up from germline, CDR1 is SQVTM and CDR2 is ANQGSEA. The CDR3 DNA reads as TGCAGCGTTGACACTAGCGGGAGGGTTGAGCAGTTCTTC. Amino acids: CSVDTSGRVEQFF.

V gene TRBV27 combines with J gene TRBJ2-7, with 12 bases fitting TRBD2. Germline assignment: CDR1 MNHEY and CDR2 SMNVEV (reference sequence). V was pared by 3 bases and J by 7 bases, with 4 bases of the junction left unmatched. CDR3 size: 14 residues. The DNA for the CDR3 is TGTGCCAGCAGTTTGGGACTAGCGGGTAGGGAGCAGTACTTC. This translates into CASSLGLAGREQYF.

In its sample, this clonotype was seen many times. The V and J genes are TRBV3-1 and TRBJ2-1, with TRBD2 matching 15 bases. CDR1 and CDR2 (germline): LGHDT, YNNKEL (reference sequence). The CDR3 runs to 19 residues. V dropped 4 bases and J dropped 1; count of bases not matched to a gene: 8. The CDR3 reads CASSPPPGLAGGSYNEQFF. For the CDR3, the DNA is TGTGCCAGCAGCCCCCCACCGGGACTAGCGGGAGGATCCTACAATGAGCAGTTCTTC.

There are a few counts of this clonotype. This chain uses TRBV20-1 with TRBJ1-2; 10 nucleotides line up with TRBD1. Germline CDR1 DFQATT, CDR2 SNEGSKA (reference sequence). The CDR3 is 13 amino acids. The CDR3 bases are TGCAGAACCGGGACAGGGGATCGCTATGGCTACACCTTC. Amino acids: CRTGTGDRYGYTF.